This entry is about one T cell receptor beta chain. Its antigen is unidentified. The data originate from a study of cytomegalovirus exposure and HLA in healthy donors. Regarding the study as a whole: Cytomegalovirus association was listed for around 180 TCR beta chains.

CDR1 and CDR2 from the germline V gene are SGHDN and FVKESK. This CDR3 comprises 18 residues. Deletions cut 7 bases from V and 0 bases from J, with 22 bases between. Produced via immunoSEQ multiplex PCR; TCRdb's table is partial and in-frame only. Here the sample spans roughly 170,000 clones, roughly four fifths being singletons. Sequencing was performed on PBMCs. This chain links TRBV14 with TRBJ1-5, with D possibly TRBD1 on 6 matching bases. This TCR came from a woman under 30 in good health and CMV-seropositive. Here the CDR3 DNA reads TGTGCCAGCAACTCCCCGGGACACCAATCAAATAGCAATCAGCCCCAGCATTTT. Protein sequence: CASNSPGHQSNSNQPQHF.